The rows below give T cell receptor beta chains drawn from one sample of a study of blood T cell repertoires in COVID-19. Method: immunoSEQ multiplex PCR; TCRdb's copy keeps in-frame clones and lacks some. The table includes approximately 200,000 clones, about 88% detected once. The sequencing sample was made of peripheral blood. All receptors derive from a man aged 65-85 years with acute or convalescent COVID-19. Both conserved end residues are part of each CDR3. Fields, in order: D gene, clone size, V gene, J gene, CDR3 protein, CDR3 DNA. D genes are given only for firm matches. Clone size appears in some rows only: once, few, many, or a class for an expanded clone.

NA	NA	TRBV11-2	TRBJ1-1	CASSYNSGISKGNTEAFF	TGTGCCAGCAGTTACAATTCAGGGATATCAAAGGGGAACACTGAAGCTTTCTTT
NA	NA	TRBV10-3	TRBJ2-1	CAISRDSYNEQFF	TGTGCCATTTCCAGGGACTCCTACAATGAGCAGTTCTTC
NA	NA	TRBV3-1/TRBV3-2	TRBJ2-5	CASSYSRGAETQYF	TGTGCCAGCAGCTATTCCAGGGGTGCAGAGACCCAGTACTTC
NA	NA	TRBV19	TRBJ2-5	CASSRRLEFRETQYF	TGTGCCAGTAGCAGGCGACTAGAGTTTCGGGAGACCCAGTACTTC
NA	NA	TRBV18	TRBJ1-3	CASSPLSGNTIYF	TGTGCCAGCTCACCCCTCTCTGGAAACACCATATATTTT
NA	NA	TRBV7-9	TRBJ2-5	CASSPDSTDVTQYF	TGTGCCAGCAGCCCGGACAGTACAGATGTGACCCAGTACTTC
NA	NA	TRBV11-2	TRBJ1-1	CASSFLGVYTEAFF	TGTGCCAGCAGCTTCTTGGGAGTTTACACTGAAGCTTTCTTT
TRBD1	NA	TRBV29-1	TRBJ1-2	CSGIQGQLNTF	TGCAGCGGCATCCAGGGACAGTTAAATACCTTC
TRBD1	NA	TRBV19	TRBJ1-5	CASSREGQGNQPQHF	TGTGCCAGTAGTAGAGAGGGACAGGGCAATCAGCCCCAGCATTTT
TRBD1	NA	TRBV2	TRBJ1-4	CASSGQGRGEKLFF	TGTGCCAGCAGCGGACAGGGGCGGGGAGAAAAACTGTTTTTT
TRBD1	NA	TRBV6-5	TRBJ1-1	CASRGQGTSEAFF	TGTGCCAGCAGGGGACAGGGGACATCTGAAGCTTTCTTT
NA	NA	TRBV28	TRBJ1-2	CASSLLMLGGEANYGYTF	TGTGCCAGCAGTTTATTAATGTTGGGGGGGGAAGCTAACTATGGCTACACCTTC
NA	NA	TRBV5-1	TRBJ2-1	CASSPTSYNEQFF	TGCGCCAGCAGCCCGACTAGCTACAATGAGCAGTTCTTC
TRBD2	NA	TRBV5-1	TRBJ2-7	CASSPGGASSYEQYF	TGCGCCAGCAGCCCGGGGGGGGCGAGCTCCTACGAGCAGTACTTC
TRBD2	NA	TRBV5-1	TRBJ2-7	CASTRGADRASHEQYF	TGCGCCAGTACGCGGGGGGCAGACAGAGCTTCTCACGAGCAGTACTTC
TRBD1	NA	TRBV15	TRBJ1-5	CATSRGIDRVRGNQPQHF	TGTGCCACCAGCAGAGGGATAGACAGGGTTCGGGGCAATCAGCCCCAGCATTTT
TRBD2	NA	TRBV5-1	TRBJ2-1	CASSLDPGLAGVEQFF	TGCGCCAGCAGCTTGGACCCGGGACTAGCGGGAGTTGAGCAGTTCTTC
NA	NA	TRBV3-1/TRBV3-2	TRBJ1-1	CASSQPGPNTEAFF	TGTGCCAGCAGCCAACCGGGTCCAAACACTGAAGCTTTCTTT
NA	NA	TRBV6-5	TRBJ1-5	CASHPVAGNQPQHF	TGTGCCAGTCATCCGGTCGCGGGCAATCAGCCCCAGCATTTT
TRBD2	NA	TRBV3-1/TRBV3-2	TRBJ2-3	CASSGLAGSDTQYF	TGTGCCAGCTCGGGACTAGCGGGATCAGATACGCAGTATTTT
NA	NA	TRBV25-1	TRBJ1-1	CASSEYRNTEAFF	TGTGCCAGCAGTGAATATAGGAACACTGAAGCTTTCTTT
NA	NA	TRBV2	TRBJ2-6	CASHSGANVLTF	TGTGCCAGCCACTCTGGGGCCAACGTCCTGACTTTC
NA	NA	TRBV9	TRBJ2-5	CASSVGSLSFGETQYF	TGTGCCAGCAGCGTAGGAAGTTTATCTTTCGGAGAGACCCAGTACTTC
NA	NA	TRBV15	TRBJ2-7	CATSREGGGAYEQYF	TGTGCCACCAGCAGAGAGGGCGGCGGGGCGTACGAGCAGTACTTC
NA	NA	TRBV12-5	TRBJ2-7	CASALGGGLTSYEQYF	TGTGCTAGTGCCCTAGGGGGGGGCCTAACTTCCTACGAGCAGTACTTC
NA	NA	TRBV6-5	TRBJ1-3	CATRGGGAGNTIYF	TGTGCCACCCGAGGGGGGGGCGCTGGAAACACCATATATTTT
TRBD2	NA	TRBV6-5	TRBJ2-5	CASRGVSAGVETQYF	TGTGCCAGCAGGGGGGTTTCGGCGGGAGTGGAGACCCAGTACTTC
TRBD2	NA	TRBV27	TRBJ2-6	CASSFRRGLSAASGANVLTF	TGTGCCAGCAGTTTCAGGAGGGGACTATCCGCCGCCTCTGGGGCCAACGTCCTGACTTTC
TRBD1	once	TRBV10-1	TRBJ2-7	CASRGQGGSYEQYF	TGCGCCAGCAGGGGACAGGGGGGATCGTACGAGCAGTACTTC
TRBD1	NA	TRBV7-3	TRBJ1-5	CASRHGQGNQPQHF	TGTGCCAGCAGACACGGACAGGGGAATCAGCCCCAGCATTTT
TRBD1	NA	TRBV30	TRBJ1-4	CAWSRTGANEKLFF	TGTGCCTGGAGTCGGACAGGGGCAAATGAAAAACTGTTTTTT
NA	NA	TRBV5-1	TRBJ1-4	CASSLVDPRGTNEKLFF	TGCGCCAGCAGCTTGGTGGACCCCAGGGGTACTAATGAAAAACTGTTTTTT
TRBD1	NA	TRBV6-5	TRBJ2-7	CASVGQGSNEQYF	TGTGCCAGCGTTGGACAGGGAAGTAACGAGCAGTACTTC
NA	once	TRBV18	TRBJ1-1	CASSPAENTEAFF	TGTGCCAGCTCACCGGCCGAGAACACTGAAGCTTTCTTT
NA	NA	TRBV10-3	TRBJ1-3	CAISNQHSSGNTIYF	TGTGCCATCAGCAACCAACACAGCTCTGGAAACACCATATATTTT
NA	NA	TRBV7-2	TRBJ1-2	CASSSTVYGYTF	TGTGCCAGCAGCTCGACAGTTTATGGCTACACCTTC